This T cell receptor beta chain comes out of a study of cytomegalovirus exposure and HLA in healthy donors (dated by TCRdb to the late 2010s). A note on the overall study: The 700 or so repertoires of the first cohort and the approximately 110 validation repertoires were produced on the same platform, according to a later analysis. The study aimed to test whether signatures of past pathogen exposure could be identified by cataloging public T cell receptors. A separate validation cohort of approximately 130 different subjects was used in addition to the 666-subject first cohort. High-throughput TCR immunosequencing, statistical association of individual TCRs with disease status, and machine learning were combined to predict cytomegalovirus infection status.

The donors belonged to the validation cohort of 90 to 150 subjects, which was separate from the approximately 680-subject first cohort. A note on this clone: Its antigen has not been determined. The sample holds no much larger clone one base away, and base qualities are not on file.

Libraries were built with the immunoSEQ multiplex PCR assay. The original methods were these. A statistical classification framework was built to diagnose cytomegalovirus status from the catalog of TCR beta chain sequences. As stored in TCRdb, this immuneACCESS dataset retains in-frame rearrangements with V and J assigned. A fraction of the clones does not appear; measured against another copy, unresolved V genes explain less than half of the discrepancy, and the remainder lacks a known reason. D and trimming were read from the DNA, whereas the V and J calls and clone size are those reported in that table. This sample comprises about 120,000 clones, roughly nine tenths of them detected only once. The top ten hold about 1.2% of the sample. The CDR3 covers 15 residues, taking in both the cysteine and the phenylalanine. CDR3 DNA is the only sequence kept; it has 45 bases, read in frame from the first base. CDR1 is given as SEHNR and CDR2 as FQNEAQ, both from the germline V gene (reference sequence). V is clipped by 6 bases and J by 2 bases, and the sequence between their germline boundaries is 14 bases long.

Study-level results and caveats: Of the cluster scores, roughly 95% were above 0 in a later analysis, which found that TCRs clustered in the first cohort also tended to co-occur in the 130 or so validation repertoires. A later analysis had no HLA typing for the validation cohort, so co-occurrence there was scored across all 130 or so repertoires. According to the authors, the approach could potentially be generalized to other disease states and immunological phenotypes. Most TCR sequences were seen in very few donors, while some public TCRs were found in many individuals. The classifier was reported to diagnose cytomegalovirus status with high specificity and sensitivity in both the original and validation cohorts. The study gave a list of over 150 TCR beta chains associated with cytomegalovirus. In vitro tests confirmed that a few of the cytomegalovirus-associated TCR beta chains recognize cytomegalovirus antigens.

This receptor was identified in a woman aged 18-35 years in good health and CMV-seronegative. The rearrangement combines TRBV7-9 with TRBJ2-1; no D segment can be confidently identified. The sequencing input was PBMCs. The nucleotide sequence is TGTGCCAGCAGACGTGGTACAAACCCCTACAATGAGCAGTTCTTC. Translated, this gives CASRRGTNPYNEQFF.